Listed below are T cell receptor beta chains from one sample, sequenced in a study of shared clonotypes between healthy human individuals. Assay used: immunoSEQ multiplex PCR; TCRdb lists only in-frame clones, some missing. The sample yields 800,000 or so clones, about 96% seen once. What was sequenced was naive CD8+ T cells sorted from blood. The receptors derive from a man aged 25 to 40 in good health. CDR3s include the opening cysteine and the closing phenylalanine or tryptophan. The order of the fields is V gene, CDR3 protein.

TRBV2	CASRGTSGRDEQYF
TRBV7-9	CASSSGTNSYNEQFF
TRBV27	CASSLGTSGDNEQFF
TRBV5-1	CASSAGRGASYEQYF
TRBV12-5	CASGFDWVNTEAFF
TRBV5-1	CASSLEGAITDTQYF
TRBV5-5	CASREVASGFTDTQYF
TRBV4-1	CASSQVIWAGDTDTQYF
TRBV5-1	CASSPRQGGGYEQYF
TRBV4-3	CASSQDLAGGKGYTF
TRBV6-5	CASSYSTRAQPQHF